The T cell receptor (beta chain) under discussion was sequenced for a study of blood T cell repertoires in COVID-19 (dated by TCRdb to about 2020). Notes on the research overall: Samples from collaborators originated in the United States, Italy and Spain and spanned both the acute and convalescent phases of COVID-19. The samples were drawn from two sources: the first 160 participants of the ongoing ImmuneRACE study, and some 1,300 subjects contributed by 6 global collaborators. A freely available public database, intended as a resource for researchers studying the immune response to SARS-CoV-2, is where the repertoires were released. The prospective study material was composed of cDNA or gDNA derived from T cells, B-cell-depleted T cells, or PBMCs. The dataset comprised deeply sampled blood TCRbeta repertoires from subjects exposed to, actively infected with, or recovered from COVID-19. A de-identified subject ID, COVID-19 status, age in years and sex were almost always included in the sample metadata. Where available, HLA class I and class II types were obtained from metadata supplied by the sample provider rather than from assay-based typing. Summary of the overall study and its limitations: The quantity of clinical and demographic metadata differed by source and by participant and was supplied without curation.

The CDR3 numbers 12 residues from cysteine through phenylalanine. The sequence is cut down to CDR3 DNA, 36 bases in frame from base 1. V and J lose 3 bases and 11 bases, and a span of 11 bases separates them. According to the germline V gene (reference sequence), CDR1 reads SEHNR and CDR2 reads FQNEAQ. TCRbeta CDR3 regions were amplified from genomic DNA using the immunoSEQ Assay, a bias-controlled multiplex PCR. On the authors' methods: The number of nucleated cells in each sample was estimated from the amplification of reference gene primers within the assay. To quantify the absolute abundance of each unique TCRbeta CDR3 rearrangement, sequence reads were collapsed and filtered. For each sample, productive Simpson clonality was calculated as the square root of Simpson's diversity index over productive rearrangements. Imported from immuneACCESS, the table was reduced by TCRdb to in-frame sequences with V and J called. These copies leave out some clones; in studies compared against another copy, an unresolved V gene accounts for under half, and the cause of the remainder is not known. From that table come the V and J calls and clone size; the DNA was used to work out D and trimming. The sample yields about 140,000 clones; approximately 80% were counted once. Clones ranked in the top ten supply 5.5% to 7% of the sample.

Enrolling through a virtual design, the prospective study's participants ranged in age from roughly 18 to 90 years and lived across more than 20 United States geographic areas. To assign participants to cohorts, the prospective study relied on clinical history that participants themselves reported in a screening survey and a study questionnaire. Recovered participants in ImmuneRACE Cohort 3 were defined as having two consecutive negative NP/OP PCR tests, clearance from a healthcare professional, or resolution of symptoms. Each participant in the prospective study had whole blood, serum and a nasopharyngeal or oropharyngeal swab collected by mobile phlebotomists. Prospective study participants could optionally give additional blood draws and questionnaires over a roughly two-month period. Prospective study blood samples were shipped either frozen or at room temperature before DNA extraction. Concerning this clone itself: This clone's antigen is unknown. The record has no base qualities; no much larger clone is one base away.

The chain uses TRBV7-9 and TRBJ1-5; too little of a D gene remains to name it. The specimen sequenced was PBMCs or T cells enriched from blood (not recorded which). This receptor was taken from a woman aged 45 to 65 who had recovered from COVID-19. The DNA sequence reads TGTGCCAGCAGCTTCGCCGAAGACACCCAGCATTTT. Its protein is CASSFAEDTQHF.